The clone carrying this TCR beta chain was recorded only once. No antigen is known for it. This entry belongs to a study of T cell responses to AZD1222 COVID-19 vaccine. V lost 10 bases and J 5 bases, leaving 11 bases between the germline ends. This CDR3 has 12 amino acids. Per germline, CDR1 PRHDT and CDR2 FYEKMQ (reference sequence). Data came from immunoSEQ multiplex PCR; TCRdb stores just in-frame clones and leaves some out. The sample contains 160,000 or so clones, around 87% of which appear only once. Findings and limits, study-wide: Possibly, clonal diversity was underestimated; donors were largely white British and included more females. Spike-specific TCR breadth and depth both grew after two AZD1222 doses. Regions 160-218 and 743-854 dominated among vaccine-associated CD4 TCRs spanning spike.

Sequenced here: peripheral blood, sampled 28 days after the second AZD1222 dose. The chain recombines TRBV13 with TRBJ2-2; D gene ambiguous. The clonotype comes from an adult who received the AZD1222 COVID-19 vaccine. The CDR3 reads CATGFRTGELFF. CDR3 nucleotides: TGTGCCACCGGGTTCCGGACCGGGGAGCTGTTTTTT.